What follows describes a single TCR beta chain. There are a few counts of this clone. Its antigen is unknown. There are no base qualities to consult, and no much larger clone falls within one base. TCRbeta CDR3 regions were amplified from genomic DNA by means of the immunoSEQ Assay, a bias-controlled multiplex PCR. Per the original workflow: Nucleated cell counts per sample were estimated from amplification of reference gene primers within the assay. Sequence reads were collapsed and filtered to measure the absolute abundance of every unique TCRbeta CDR3 rearrangement. For each sample, productive Simpson clonality was calculated as the square root of Simpson's diversity index across productive rearrangements. This is the immuneACCESS table as TCRdb keeps it, with only in-frame sequences that have V and J called. A part of the clones is gone; compared with another copy, unresolved V genes explain less than half, and the rest is unexplained. V, J and clone size derive from that table, while D and trimming were established from the DNA sequence. This sample comprises under 170,000 clones, around 85% of them detected only once. Around 3.5% of the sample rests with the top ten.

The collaborating institutions used their own protocols to collect whole blood in K2EDTA tubes. Collaborator samples were shipped for TCRbeta analysis as frozen whole blood, isolated PBMCs, or DNA extracted from either sample type. These data are taken from a study of blood T cell repertoires in COVID-19 (dated by TCRdb to 2018 to 2021). As for the study more broadly: Samples covering the acute and convalescent phases of COVID-19 were provided by collaborators in the United States, Italy and Spain. The prospective study material was composed of cDNA or gDNA derived from T cells, B-cell-depleted T cells, or PBMCs. Deeply sampled blood TCRbeta repertoires from subjects exposed to, actively infected with, or recovered from COVID-19 were included in the dataset. A freely available public database, intended as a resource for researchers studying the immune response to SARS-CoV-2, is where the repertoires were released. The samples were drawn from the first 160 participants of the ongoing ImmuneRACE study and from 1,254 subjects provided by 6 global collaborators. The sample metadata nearly always contained a de-identified subject ID, COVID-19 status, age in years and sex. HLA class I and class II types, where available, came from metadata supplied by the sample provider rather than from assay-based typing. What the study reported, not specific to this receptor: Clinical and demographic metadata were provided uncurated, with the amount varying by source and participant.

Trimming accounts for 4 bases at V and 7 bases at J, while the number of junction bases matched to no gene is 10. CDR1 and CDR2, per the germline V gene, are SQVTM and ANQGSEA. There are 16 amino acids in the CDR3, from cysteine to phenylalanine inclusive. Just the 48-base CDR3 DNA is kept, in frame starting at base 1. The sequenced sample was peripheral blood. This receptor was taken from a man in his 70s with acute or convalescent COVID-19. The sequence is built from TRBV29-1 and TRBJ2-1; TRBD2 matches 13 bases in the middle. The DNA is as follows: TGCAGCGTTGTGGGACGGACTAGCGGGAGTCTAAATGAGCAGTTCTTC. This encodes CSVVGRTSGSLNEQFF.